The source of this TCR beta chain is a study of identical twins. This clonotype was counted a few times. At one boundary the junction diverges from the germline segment, which might be a read error. TCRdb used MiXCR to reprocess the 5' RACE reads, holding one entry per CDR3 protein. Among roughly 1.6 million distinct CDR3 sequences listed, under 35% were seen once. The sequenced sample was cord blood. The sequence came from a newborn girl in good health.

The CDR3, as DNA: TGTGCTAGCAGCTTACCATTACTAGCAGGCACTATCCATACATACGAGCAGTACTTC. Translating gives CASSLPLLAGTIHTYEQYF. V and J are TRBV7-7 and TRBJ2-7, with D possibly being TRBD2 (6 bases). CDR3 length: 19 amino acids. Germline values: CDR1 SSHAT, CDR2 FNYEAQ (reference sequence).